One sample yielded the 27 T cell receptor beta chains listed below, sequenced in a study of cytomegalovirus exposure and HLA in healthy donors. Primers for the PCR totalled 60 Vbeta and 13 Jbeta. Method: immunoSEQ multiplex PCR; TCRdb's copy keeps in-frame clones and lacks some. The table shows about 140,000 clones, with roughly four fifths occurring only once. The sequencing input was PBMCs. The source is a man between 18 and 29 years old in good health and CMV-seropositive.

The V and J genes are TRBV27 and TRBJ1-2; a weak D match, TRBD1 (5 bases). The CDR3 spans 17 residues. In germline, CDR1 is MNHEY, CDR2 SMNVEV (reference sequence). With 4 bases removed from V and 0 bases from J, the gap between germline ends came to 18 bases. The CDR3 here is CASSSTYSGSANYGYTF. CDR3 DNA sequence: TGTGCCAGCAGTTCGACTTATTCAGGGTCGGCTAACTATGGCTACACCTTC.

This chain links TRBV28 with TRBJ2-7; D call uncertain. The CDR3 covers 14 residues. Germline V gene lookup returns CDR1 MDHEN and CDR2 SYDVKM. V gave up 10 bases and J gave up 1 base, with 17 bases separating them. CDR3 in DNA: TGTGCCACTGCTCGACGGAGACTTTCCTACGAGCAGTACTTC. The encoded protein is CATARRRLSYEQYF.

The chain has TRBV28 and TRBJ2-7; 8 positions match TRBD2. The CDR3 spans 15 residues. Germline lookup yields CDR1 MDHEN and CDR2 SYDVKM. V shed 4 bases and J 3 bases; nucleotides not matched to a gene: 8. The CDR3 loop is CASSSRRAGVYEQYF. DNA for the CDR3: TGTGCCAGCAGTTCCCGGCGAGCGGGGGTCTACGAGCAGTACTTC.

The V and J genes are TRBV2 and TRBJ2-3, with D maybe TRBD2 (6 bases). Trimming removed 7 bases at V and 1 base at J, with 15 bases between. Looked up from germline, CDR1 is SNHLY and CDR2 is FYNNEI. This CDR3 region has 15 residues. The CDR3 DNA reads TGTGCCAGCATAGGAGGGTGGGTAGGCACAGATACGCAGTATTTT. Its translation is CASIGGWVGTDTQYF. Based on the CDR3 plus reference TRBV2 and TRBJ2-3, the full variable domain is EPEVTQTPSHQVTQMGQEVILRCVPISNHLYFYWYRQILGQKVEFLVSFYNNEISEKSEIFDDQFSVERPDGSNFTLKIRSTKLEDSAMYFCASIGGWVGTDTQYFGPGTRLTVL.

This clone was seen once. This chain joins TRBV6-5 and TRBJ2-7; D possibly corresponds to TRBD2 (5 bases). The CDR3 is 14 amino acids. Trimming shortened V by 2 bases and J by 1 base, and 9 bases separated the two germline ends. The germline V gene has CDR1 MNHEY and CDR2 SVGAGI. The CDR3 DNA reads as TGTGCCAGCAGTTACCGCCTAGCATCCTACGAGCAGTACTTC. This gives the protein CASSYRLASYEQYF.

The rearrangement joins TRBV7-9 to TRBJ2-7; TRBD1 is a possible D gene (5 bases). Germline CDR1 SEHNR, CDR2 FQNEAQ (reference sequence). The length of the CDR3 is 13 residues. Trimming took off 5 bases at V and 1 base at J, with 9 bases between the two ends. The CDR3 sequence is CASSSRQSYEQYF. CDR3 coding DNA: TGTGCCAGCAGCAGTCGACAGTCCTACGAGCAGTACTTC.

The genes are TRBV5-1 and TRBJ2-5; TRBD1 aligns across 9 bases. The CDR3 totals 13 residues. Germline V gene data show CDR1 as SGHRS and CDR2 as YFSETQ. The V and J ends lost 7 bases and 5 bases, in that order; junction bases with no gene match: 6. CDR3 in amino acids: CASPGTGTETQYF. In nucleotides, the CDR3 is TGCGCCAGCCCCGGGACAGGGACCGAGACCCAGTACTTC.

The CDR3 protein is CASSLVPGLEQPQHF. DNA of the CDR3: TGTGCCAGCAGCTTAGTTCCAGGGCTCGAACAGCCCCAGCATTTT. The chain couples TRBV7-6 to TRBJ1-5; perhaps TRBD1 as D (5 bases). Germline CDR1 reads SGHVS; CDR2 reads FNYEAQ. The CDR3 has 15 residues. Trimming removed 1 base at V and 7 bases at J, with 14 bases between. Based on the CDR3 plus reference TRBV7-6 and TRBJ1-5, the full variable domain is GAGVSQSPRYKVTKRGQDVALRCDPISGHVSLYWYRQALGQGPEFLTYFNYEAQQDKSGLPNDRFSAERPEGSISTLTIQRTEQRDSAMYRCASSLVPGLEQPQHFGDGTRLSIL.

The V call is TRBV5-4, the J call TRBJ1-5, with 8 bases identical to TRBD1. The CDR3 is made up of 16 amino acids. Germline lookup yields CDR1 SGHNT and CDR2 YYREEE (reference sequence). J lost 3 bases, V lost 4 bases, and 9 bases had no gene match. DNA for the CDR3: TGTGCCAGCAGCGACGGGACAGGAGGGGACAATCAGCCCCAGCATTTT. Translating it yields CASSDGTGGDNQPQHF.

The rearrangement links TRBV9 to TRBJ2-5, with a tentative D call TRBD1 (6 bases). Between the trimmed V and J ends, which lost 1 base and 5 bases, there was a span of 18 bases. The germline V gene has CDR1 SGDLS and CDR2 YYNGEE. The CDR3 has 16 residues. Here the CDR3 DNA reads TGTGCCAGCAGCGTATACGGGACCGCAAGGGGGGAGACCCAGTACTTC. Translating gives CASSVYGTARGETQYF.

The rearrangement uses TRBV6-1 and TRBJ1-5; the D is unclear. The CDR3 is 15 residues long. Germline V gene data show CDR1 as MNHNS and CDR2 as SASEGT. The V gene lost 3 bases and the J gene lost 1 base, with 10 bases spanning the gap. CDR3 loop: CASSDSRASNQPQHF. CDR3 sequence (DNA): TGTGCCAGCAGTGACTCGAGGGCGAGCAATCAGCCCCAGCATTTT.

This chain joins TRBV7-3 and TRBJ1-2, with 10 nucleotides matching TRBD1. The CDR3 is 16 amino acids. CDR1 SGHTA and CDR2 FQGTGA come from the germline V gene. V was clipped by 3 bases and J by 7 bases; unmatched bases: 11. DNA of the CDR3: TGTGCCAGCAGCTTGGGTCCGGGACAGGGGACGAGTGGCTACACCTTC. Encoded protein: CASSLGPGQGTSGYTF.

The chain joins TRBV6-1 to TRBJ2-1, with 8 bases identical to TRBD1. From germline, CDR1 is MNHNS and CDR2 SASEGT. This CDR3 spans 14 amino acids. J lost 2 bases, V lost 4 bases, and 1 base had no gene match. The CDR3 nucleotides read TGTGCCAGCAGTGGGACAGGGCCCTACAATGAGCAGTTCTTC. Residues: CASSGTGPYNEQFF.

The chain has TRBV7-3 and TRBJ2-2, with 7 bases lining up with TRBD1. With 2 bases clipped from V and 2 bases from J, the junction kept 5 bases outside the gene matches. Germline CDR1 and CDR2: SGHTA and FQGTGA. CDR3 length: 16 residues. The CDR3 here is CASSLESGGNTGELFF. CDR3 sequence (DNA): TGTGCCAGCAGCTTAGAGTCAGGGGGAAACACCGGGGAGCTGTTTTTT.

J is TRBJ1-4 and V is TRBV5-1; 8 nucleotides match TRBD1. This CDR3 is built from 15 residues. Trimming took 3 bases from V and 8 from J; bases not matched to a gene: 9. Germline V CDR1 and CDR2: SGHRS, YFSETQ. CDR3 in amino acids: CASSSTGGIEEKLFF. The CDR3 bases are TGCGCCAGCAGCTCAACAGGGGGTATAGAGGAAAAACTGTTTTTT.

This chain connects TRBV9 to TRBJ2-1; weak D call: TRBD2 (8 bases). Trimming stripped 4 bases from V and 9 bases from J, with 20 bases between. In germline, CDR1 is SGDLS, CDR2 YYNGEE. There are 15 residues in the CDR3. CDR3 amino acids: CASSSRGTSGAEQFF. In DNA, the CDR3 is TGTGCCAGCAGCTCCAGGGGGACTAGTGGTGCTGAGCAGTTCTTC.

CDR3 loop: CASSPWTANTEAFF. CDR3 nucleotides: TGTGCCAGCAGTCCCTGGACAGCGAACACTGAAGCTTTCTTT. J is TRBJ1-1 and V is TRBV27, with a weak D call TRBD1 (6 bases). CDR1 MNHEY and CDR2 SMNVEV come from the germline V gene (reference sequence). This CDR3 has 14 amino acids. V lost 5 bases and J lost 1, with 11 bases in between.

V is TRBV29-1 and J is TRBJ2-4; 14 bases map to TRBD2. This CDR3 has 19 amino acids. The J segment lost 0 bases and the V segment lost 7 bases, leaving 14 bases of the junction unmatched. Germline V gives CDR1 SQVTM, CDR2 ANQGSEA. CDR3 sequence (DNA): TGCAGCGCGGGTTGGGGAAGACTAGCGGGAGGGGGAGCCAAAAACATTCAGTACTTC. Translation gives CSAGWGRLAGGGAKNIQYF.

The chain employs TRBV6-5 and TRBJ1-1; D unclear. Germline CDR1 reads MNHEY; CDR2 reads SVGAGI. The CDR3 covers 13 residues. The ends were cut back, 6 bases at V and 6 bases at J, with 14 bases in the middle. CDR3 bases: TGTGCCAGCAGCCTTCGAACGAGCGCTGAAGCTTTCTTT. This translates into CASSLRTSAEAFF.

This chain links TRBV6-5 with TRBJ1-2; 9 nucleotides line up with TRBD1. CDR1 is MNHEY and CDR2 is SVGAGI in the germline V gene. The CDR3 spans 14 residues. V gave up 0 bases and J gave up 6 bases; unmatched junction bases: 2. The CDR3 region has the DNA TGTGCCAGCAGTTACTCGGACAGGGGAGATGGCTACACCTTC. It codes for CASSYSDRGDGYTF.

This clone was observed a single time. V and J are TRBV5-1 and TRBJ1-4; D is uncertain. The ends were cut back, 0 bases at V and 0 bases at J, with 6 bases in the middle. CDR3 length equals 15 residues. CDR1 and CDR2 from the germline V gene are SGHRS and YFSETQ. CDR3 sequence (DNA): TGCGCCAGCAGCTTGGCCGGTACAACTAATGAAAAACTGTTTTTT. Translating gives CASSLAGTTNEKLFF.

Comments on this clone: One end of the junction does not line up with germline, which may come from a read error. The chain is built from TRBV7-9 and TRBJ2-7, with 8 positions matching TRBD2. The CDR3 consists of 14 residues. CDR1 is SEHNR, CDR2 FQNEAQ, per germline (reference sequence). The CDR3 loop reads CSSSLGLDGNEQYF. The CDR3 nucleotides are TGTTCCAGCAGCTTGGGACTAGACGGCAACGAGCAGTACTTC.

This clone has only one observation. The chain joins TRBV10-1 to TRBJ2-2, with D perhaps TRBD1 (5 bases). Germline CDR1 and CDR2: WNHNN and SYGVQD (reference sequence). The V and J ends lost 7 bases and 5 bases respectively, with 11 bases between them. The CDR3 sequence is 13 residues long. This CDR3 is CASTSGITGELFF. The CDR3 nucleotides are TGCGCCAGCACCTCAGGGATTACCGGGGAGCTGTTTTTT.

The V and J genes are TRBV10-3 and TRBJ1-1; 7 nucleotides align to TRBD1. V lost 2 bases, J lost 2 bases, and 11 bases stayed unmatched. This CDR3 spans 17 amino acids. CDR1 is ENHRY, CDR2 SYGVKD, per germline. The CDR3, as DNA: TGTGCCATCAGTGAGCGTGACAGGGCCAGGGGAAACACTGAAGCTTTCTTT. It translates to CAISERDRARGNTEAFF.

The chain couples TRBV5-5 to TRBJ1-1, with TRBD1 as a possible D gene (6 bases). The V end was cut by 1 base, the J end by 14 bases, with 12 bases between. This CDR3 is 11 amino acids long. Per germline, CDR1 SGHKS and CDR2 YYEKEE (reference sequence). CDR3 sequence: CASSLNRGGFF. CDR3 DNA: TGTGCCAGCAGCTTGAATCGGGGGGGCTTCTTT.

V gene TRBV5-5 combines with J gene TRBJ2-7; 7 nucleotides agree with TRBD1. Germline loops: CDR1 SGHKS, CDR2 YYEKEE (reference sequence). This CDR3 region has 16 residues. J was trimmed by 0 bases and V by 1 base; bases with no gene match: 7. In nucleotides, the CDR3 is TGTGCCAGCAGCTTGATCCCGGGACAGTACTCCTACGAGCAGTACTTC. It yields the protein CASSLIPGQYSYEQYF.

The J gene is TRBJ2-2, the V gene TRBV7-6, with D hard to call. The germline V gene encodes CDR1 SGHVS and CDR2 FNYEAQ. The CDR3 extends over 13 amino acids. The V gene lost 1 base and the J gene lost 7 bases, with 7 bases spanning the gap. The CDR3 here is CASSLVMYGELFF. The CDR3 DNA is TGTGCCAGCAGCTTAGTAATGTACGGGGAGCTGTTTTTT.